A selection of T cell receptor beta chains follows, all from one sample in a study of vaccination and CD4 T cells after COVID-19. Each CDR3 protein gets one entry after TCRdb re-called the PCR reads with MiXCR. The repertoire holds 15,000 to 20,000 distinct CDR3 sequences, with around three fifths as singletons. Antigen specificity for these receptors is unknown. The sample was CD4+ T cells from blood, cultured in vitro. The source is a human donor who had recovered from COVID-19. Both conserved end residues are part of each CDR3. A D gene is named only where the DNA matches it firmly. Not all rows give a size; the values are once, few, many and, for expanded clones, a class.

>NA|TRBV19|TRBJ2-7|NA
TGTGCCAGTAGTATTGTCCTAGGCTACGAGCAGTACTTC
CASSIVLGYEQYF
>TRBD2|TRBV7-3|TRBJ2-3|NA
TGTGCCAGCAGCCCCGGACTAGCGGGAGATACGCAGTATTTT
CASSPGLAGDTQYF
>NA|TRBV10-3|TRBJ2-1|NA
TGTGCCATCAGCGCGGCGGGACGAAACAACAATGAGCAGTTCTTC
CAISAAGRNNNEQFF
>NA|TRBV5-1|TRBJ2-5|NA
TGCGCCAGCAGCGCCCTCCCGTCTAGCGATGAAGAGACCCAGTACTTC
CASSALPSSDEETQYF
>TRBD2|TRBV20-1|TRBJ2-5|NA
TGCAGTGCTAGAGGATCTAGCGGGGGAAGAGAGACCCAGTACTTC
CSARGSSGGRETQYF
>NA|TRBV21-1|TRBJ1-5|few
TGTGCCAGCAGCAAACGGGTGCACATCAATCAGCCCCAGCATTTT
CASSKRVHINQPQHF
>NA|TRBV7-2|TRBJ1-3|few
TGTGCCAGCAGCTTAGACAGACAGTCCTCCGACATATATTTT
CASSLDRQSSDIYF
>TRBD2|TRBV10-3|TRBJ2-3|NA
TGTGCCATCAGTGTGGCGGGGGGCACAGATACGCAGTATTTT
CAISVAGGTDTQYF
>NA|TRBV2|TRBJ1-2|few
TGTGCCAGCAGTGAAGAAATGGTTTACTATGGCTACACCTTC
CASSEEMVYYGYTF
>NA|TRBV9|TRBJ1-2|NA
TGTGCCAGCAGCGCAACAGGGTACTATGGCTACACCTTC
CASSATGYYGYTF
>TRBD1|TRBV20-1|TRBJ1-2|NA
TGCAGTGCTAGAGACCGACTCAGGGGGGACTATGGCTACACCTTC
CSARDRLRGDYGYTF
>NA|TRBV7-2|TRBJ1-1|NA
TGTGCCAGCAGCTTAGGTTCGAACACTGAAGCTTTCTTT
CASSLGSNTEAFF
>NA|TRBV27|TRBJ1-5|NA
TGTGCCAGCAGGCTTACAGGGAGTTATAGCAATCAGCCCCAGCATTTT
CASRLTGSYSNQPQHF
>NA|TRBV20-1|TRBJ2-3|NA
TGCAGTGCTACCAGAAGCGGAGATACGCAGTATTTT
CSATRSGDTQYF
>TRBD1|TRBV2|TRBJ2-4|few
TGTGCCAGCAGTGTTGGACAGGGGCAGGGAAACATTCAGTACTTC
CASSVGQGQGNIQYF
>NA|TRBV6-1|TRBJ1-5|NA
TGTGCCAGCAGTGAAGACAGGGAGGCCGATCAGCCCCAGCATTTT
CASSEDREADQPQHF
>NA|TRBV20-1|TRBJ1-1|NA
TGCAGTGCTATCTCCGGACGGGACACGGCTTTCTTT
CSAISGRDTAFF
>NA|TRBV10-3|TRBJ2-7|NA
TGTGCCATCAGTGACACCGGGACAAGATCCTACGAGCAGTACTTC
CAISDTGTRSYEQYF
>NA|TRBV15|TRBJ1-2|NA
TGTGCCACCAGCAGAGATAACGGGAACTATGGCTACACCTTC
CATSRDNGNYGYTF
>NA|TRBV12-3/TRBV12-4|TRBJ1-2|NA
TGTGCCAGCAGTTTGGCTCTTGGCTACACCTTC
CASSLALGYTF
>TRBD1|TRBV15|TRBJ2-7|NA
TGTGCCACCAGCCCCCAGCTGGGGACAGGGGTCGAGCAGTACTTC
CATSPQLGTGVEQYF
>NA|TRBV14|TRBJ2-2|NA
TGTGCCGGCACCTCCCGCACCGGGGAGCTGTTTTTT
CAGTSRTGELFF
>NA|TRBV20-1|TRBJ2-5|NA
TGCAGTGCTAGGAAGGGACACGCCGCCCAAGAGACCCAGTACTTC
CSARKGHAAQETQYF
>NA|TRBV7-9|TRBJ1-6|NA
TGTGCCAGCAGCTCCCTGACCGGGGATAATTCACCCCTCCACTTT
CASSSLTGDNSPLHF
>NA|TRBV5-4|TRBJ2-5|NA
TGTGCCAGCAGCTTAGGGGGGGCCCTGCGGGAGACCCAGTACTTC
CASSLGGALRETQYF
>NA|TRBV4-3|TRBJ2-1|NA
TGCGCCAGCAGCCATCCGGCTAGCGCCAACAATGAGCAGTTCTTC
CASSHPASANNEQFF
>NA|TRBV6-1|TRBJ1-1|few
TGTGCCAGCACCCTGAACACTGAAGCTTTCTTT
CASTLNTEAFF
>TRBD1|TRBV20-1|TRBJ1-5|few
TGCAGTGCCCTCAGCCCGGACAGGGTTGATCAGCCCCAGCATTTT
CSALSPDRVDQPQHF
>TRBD2|TRBV20-1|TRBJ2-5|NA
TGCAGTGCTAGAGTCGGGGGGCAAGAGACCCAGTACTTC
CSARVGGQETQYF
>NA|TRBV11-3|TRBJ2-3|NA
TGTGCCAGCAGCTCATCCTCAGATACGCAGTATTTT
CASSSSSDTQYF
>TRBD1|TRBV7-9|TRBJ2-5|NA
TGTGCCAGCAGCTCTACTTCCGGGACAGGGAAGACCCAGTACTTC
CASSSTSGTGKTQYF
>NA|TRBV7-3|TRBJ2-5|NA
TGTGCCAGCAGCTTAACAGGGGGATACGAGACCCAGTACTTC
CASSLTGGYETQYF
>TRBD2|TRBV12-3/TRBV12-4|TRBJ2-2|NA
TGTGCCACCGGGGGGAGAACCGGGGAGCTGTTTTTT
CATGGRTGELFF
>NA|TRBV25-1|TRBJ2-1|few
TGTGCCAGCAGTGAGAGAGGGAGTACCCGAGAGCAGTTCTTC
CASSERGSTREQFF
>NA|TRBV5-1|TRBJ1-5|NA
TGCGCCAGCAGCTTGGAAGGGGTTGGGAATCAGCCCCAGCATTTT
CASSLEGVGNQPQHF
>TRBD1|TRBV12-3/TRBV12-4|TRBJ1-6|NA
TGTGCCAGCAGTCACACAGGGGTTCGTTCACCCCTCCACTTT
CASSHTGVRSPLHF
>NA|TRBV30|TRBJ1-6|NA
TGTGCCTGGAGTGTCGATGGGAATTCACCCCTCCACTTT
CAWSVDGNSPLHF
>TRBD2|TRBV19|TRBJ2-2|NA
TGTGCCAATGGGGGAGGGGACACCGGGGAGCTGTTTTTT
CANGGGDTGELFF
>NA|TRBV6-2/TRBV6-3|TRBJ2-5|once
TGTGCCAGCAGTTCAGGATATCAAGAGACCCAGTACTTC
CASSSGYQETQYF
>NA|TRBV6-1|TRBJ2-2|NA
TGTGCCAGCATCCGGGGTTCGACCACCGGGGAGCTGTTTTTT
CASIRGSTTGELFF
>TRBD1|TRBV6-1|TRBJ1-3|few
TGTGCCAGCAGTGCCCTAGGACAGGGTGGAAACACCATATATTTT
CASSALGQGGNTIYF
>NA|TRBV20-1|TRBJ2-3|NA
TGCAGTGCTAGTCGGTCCCTTAGCACAGATACGCAGTATTTT
CSASRSLSTDTQYF
>NA|TRBV24-1|TRBJ2-3|NA
TGTGCCACCACCGCAGCTGGCGTAGATACGCAGTATTTT
CATTAAGVDTQYF
>NA|TRBV6-1|TRBJ1-5|NA
TGTGCCAGCAGCGGGGGGACCGCCAGCAATCAGCCCCAGCATTTT
CASSGGTASNQPQHF
>NA|TRBV7-8|TRBJ2-2|NA
TGTGCCAGCAGCTTAGGAGGGGTTACCGCCGGGGAGCTGTTTTTT
CASSLGGVTAGELFF
>NA|TRBV2|TRBJ1-5|NA
TGTGCCAGCAGTGGAGATACAGGAGTTTATCAGCCCCAGCATTTT
CASSGDTGVYQPQHF
>NA|TRBV10-3|TRBJ1-1|few
TGTGCCATCTCCATGGGAAACACTGAAGCTTTCTTT
CAISMGNTEAFF
>TRBD2|TRBV7-2|TRBJ2-2|NA
TGTGCCAGCAGCAAGCGGGGGGGCACCGGGGAGCTGTTTTTT
CASSKRGGTGELFF
>TRBD2|TRBV12-3/TRBV12-4|TRBJ2-3|NA
TGTGCCAGCAGTTTTTGGCGGGGGGTGGGTAATACGCAGTATTTT
CASSFWRGVGNTQYF
>NA|TRBV5-1|TRBJ1-5|few
TGCGCCAGCAGCTTGTCGGGGAGTCAGCCCCAGCATTTT
CASSLSGSQPQHF
>TRBD1|TRBV15|TRBJ1-1|few
TGTGCCACCAGCAGACAGGGGGCTACGGAAGCTTTCTTT
CATSRQGATEAFF
>TRBD1|TRBV2|TRBJ2-5|few
TGTGCCGGCCAGGGGGCTGGGGAGACCCAGTACTTC
CAGQGAGETQYF
>TRBD2|TRBV7-6|TRBJ2-7|few
TGTGCCAGCAGCTTAGATAGCGGGAGTAGGAGGGGGTACTACGAGCAGTACTTC
CASSLDSGSRRGYYEQYF
>NA|TRBV6-5|TRBJ2-5|NA
TGTGCCAGCAGTTACTCGATTAGTGGAGAGACCCAGTACTTC
CASSYSISGETQYF
>TRBD2|TRBV20-1|TRBJ2-5|NA
TGCAGTGCTACGGGACTAGCTATTGAGGGGACCCAGTACTTC
CSATGLAIEGTQYF